What follows are 31 T cell receptor beta chains derived from one specimen sequenced in a study of blood T cell repertoires in COVID-19. TCRdb keeps only in-frame clones here, not all; method: immunoSEQ multiplex PCR. The sample has roughly 30,000 clones; approximately 85% are singletons. Sequencing was done on a sample of peripheral blood. The receptors were sampled from a man aged 60 to 69 with active COVID-19.

This chain uses TRBV5-1 with TRBJ2-3; D is possibly TRBD1 (5 bases). The V end lost 1 base, the J end lost 0 bases, and 9 bases lay between the germline ends. CDR1 and CDR2 from the germline V gene are SGHRS and YFSETQ. The CDR3 spans 15 residues. The CDR3 is CASSLTPGSTDTQYF. The CDR3 DNA sequence: TGCGCCAGCAGCTTGACGCCAGGGAGCACAGATACGCAGTATTTT.

This clone was counted only a few times. The V gene is TRBV28, the J gene TRBJ2-7; TRBD1 matches 10 bases. Losses at the gene ends were 3 bases for V and 4 bases for J; bases not matched to a gene: 6. The CDR3 has 15 residues. Per the germline V gene, CDR1 is MDHEN and CDR2 is SYDVKM. DNA of the CDR3: TGTGCCAGCAGTTTGTCCGGGACAGGGGAATACGAGCAGTACTTC. Translated, it gives CASSLSGTGEYEQYF. Full variable domain (outside the CDR3, taken from reference TRBV28 and TRBJ2-7): DVKVTQSSRYLVKRTGEKVFLECVQDMDHENMFWYRQDPGLGLRLIYFSYDVKMKEKGDIPEGYSVSREKKERFSLILESASTNQTSMYLCASSLSGTGEYEQYFGPGTRLTVT.

This chain connects TRBV5-4 to TRBJ2-3; perhaps TRBD2 as D (6 bases). Per the germline V gene, CDR1 is SGHNT and CDR2 is YYREEE (reference sequence). The CDR3 has 15 residues. V was cut by 5 bases and J by 0 bases, with 13 bases left in between. The DNA of the CDR3 is TGTGCCAGCAGATTAATTAGCGGTAGCACAGATACGCAGTATTTT. Translated, it gives CASRLISGSTDTQYF.

J is TRBJ1-1 and V is TRBV24-1; a weak D match, TRBD1 (6 bases). Germline loops: CDR1 KGHDR, CDR2 SFDVKD. The V end lost 3 bases, the J end lost 1 base, and 14 bases lay between the germline ends. This CDR3 is 16 amino acids long. CDR3 region: CATSDGGGGPNTEAFF. CDR3 in DNA: TGTGCCACCAGTGATGGCGGCGGGGGCCCGAACACTGAAGCTTTCTTT.

The V and J genes are TRBV7-9 and TRBJ1-5, with 9 bases fitting TRBD1. The CDR3 runs 16 residues. CDR1 and CDR2 from the germline V gene are SEHNR and FQNEAQ (reference sequence). V lost 4 bases, J lost 2 bases, and 6 bases stayed unmatched. The DNA for the CDR3 is TGTGCCAGCAGCTCCGACAGGGGGTTTGGCAATCAGCCCCAGCATTTT. It is translated as CASSSDRGFGNQPQHF.

This clone was seen just once. For the CDR3, the DNA is TGCAGCGTTGCTCCGGGGGGGGAGACCCAGTACTTC. The encoded protein is CSVAPGGETQYF. This chain uses TRBV29-1 with TRBJ2-5; TRBD2 matches at 8 bases. Germline CDR1 reads SQVTM; CDR2 reads ANQGSEA. V lost 4 bases to trimming and J lost 5 bases; unmatched junction nucleotides: 3. The CDR3 loop spans 12 amino acids. Combining the CDR3 with reference TRBV29-1 and TRBJ2-5 gives the whole variable domain SAVISQKPSRDICQRGTSLTIQCQVDSQVTMMFWYRQQPGQSLTLIATANQGSEATYESGFVIDKFPISRPNLTFSTLTVSNMSPEDSSIYLCSVAPGGETQYFGPGTRLLVL.

The chain joins TRBV28 to TRBJ2-2, with 11 bases that match TRBD2. In germline, CDR1 is MDHEN, CDR2 SYDVKM. The trim removed 7 bases at V and 4 bases at J, leaving 2 bases unmatched. This CDR3 contains 14 residues. CDR3 amino acids: CASTGTSGTGELFF. The DNA of the CDR3 is TGTGCCAGCACGGGGACTAGCGGCACCGGGGAGCTGTTTTTT. Together with reference TRBV28 and TRBJ2-2, the CDR3 gives the full variable domain: DVKVTQSSRYLVKRTGEKVFLECVQDMDHENMFWYRQDPGLGLRLIYFSYDVKMKEKGDIPEGYSVSREKKERFSLILESASTNQTSMYLCASTGTSGTGELFFGEGSRLTVL.

The chain uses TRBV6-5 and TRBJ1-2, with D possibly being TRBD1 (5 bases). This CDR3 has 15 residues. V was cut by 2 bases and J by 5 bases, with 15 bases left in between. Germline V gene lookup returns CDR1 MNHEY and CDR2 SVGAGI. CDR3 in amino acids: CASSYAGGALYGYTF. The CDR3 DNA is TGTGCCAGCAGTTACGCCGGAGGGGCTCTTTATGGCTACACCTTC.

Only a few counts were recorded for this clone. Other DNA sequences within the sample encode an identical CDR3. V usage is TRBV11-2 and J usage is TRBJ2-7, with 10 bases matching TRBD1. V trimming: 0 bases; J trimming: 4 bases; junction bases outside the gene matches: 3. CDR3 length: 15 residues. The germline V gene has CDR1 SGHAT and CDR2 FQNNGV. The CDR3 loop reads CASSLEGTGAYEQYF. As DNA, the CDR3 is TGTGCCAGCAGCTTAGAGGGGACAGGGGCGTACGAGCAGTACTTC.

V gene TRBV5-1 combines with J gene TRBJ2-3; possibly TRBD2 for D (5 bases). The germline V gene has CDR1 SGHRS and CDR2 YFSETQ. Trimming pared 6 bases from V and 6 bases from J, leaving 20 bases between. This CDR3 comprises 15 residues. The CDR3 region has the DNA TGCGCCAGCACCTCTAGGTCCTCCGGGGTCGATACGCAGTATTTT. This sequence encodes CASTSRSSGVDTQYF.

This chain uses TRBV19 with TRBJ2-2, with 12 bases aligning to TRBD2. Trimming removed 6 bases from V and 7 bases from J; junction bases left unmatched: 0. The CDR3 consists of 13 residues. CDR1 is LNHDA, CDR2 SQIVND, per germline (reference sequence). CDR3 in DNA: TGTGCCAGTAGGGGACTAGCGGGCGGGGAGCTGTTTTTT. It codes for CASRGLAGGELFF.

This rearrangement joins TRBV7-9 to TRBJ2-7, with D perhaps TRBD2 (6 bases). The CDR3 is 16 amino acids. CDR1 is SEHNR and CDR2 is FQNEAQ in the germline V gene (reference sequence). Trimming stripped 5 bases from V and 3 bases from J, with 20 bases between. The CDR3 region has the DNA TGTGCCAGCAGCCTTCGAGGAGGGGAAACCGTCTACGAGCAGTACTTC. It is translated as CASSLRGGETVYEQYF.

The V and J genes are TRBV28 and TRBJ1-1; 7 bases agree with TRBD1. The CDR3 is 15 amino acids. Germline-derived CDR1 and CDR2 are MDHEN and SYDVKM. The V segment lost 7 bases and the J segment 0 bases; nucleotides outside the gene matches: 8. The CDR3 sequence: CASNGGQIMNTEAFF. For the CDR3, the DNA is TGTGCCAGCAACGGGGGACAGATCATGAACACTGAAGCTTTCTTT.

The rearrangement joins TRBV7-9 to TRBJ2-5, with 9 bases aligning to TRBD1. The CDR3 covers 15 residues. After removal of 8 bases from V and 5 bases from J, the junction contained 12 bases not matched to a gene. In germline, CDR1 is SEHNR, CDR2 FQNEAQ (reference sequence). DNA of the CDR3: TGTGCCAGCCAAGAGGGGACAGGGCCAGGGGAGACCCAGTACTTC. Its translation is CASQEGTGPGETQYF.

This clone was detected once. The genes are TRBV3-1 (or the pseudogene TRBV3-2) and TRBJ2-1; TRBD2 might be the D (5 bases). Trimming took off 1 base at V and 6 bases at J, with 16 bases between the two ends. Germline V CDR1 and CDR2: LGHDT, YNNKEL (reference sequence). The CDR3 extends over 16 amino acids. The CDR3 spells CASSQGTSRGVNEQFF. DNA of the CDR3: TGTGCCAGCAGCCAAGGGACTTCGCGTGGCGTCAATGAGCAGTTCTTC.

J is TRBJ2-1 and V is TRBV6-6; 7 nucleotides match TRBD2. The CDR3 sequence is 14 residues long. V trimming: 5 bases; J trimming: 3 bases; junction bases outside the gene matches: 4. Germline CDR1 reads MNHNY; CDR2 reads SVGAGI (reference sequence). CDR3 residues: CASSASGDYNEQFF. The CDR3 DNA reads TGTGCCAGCAGTGCTAGCGGAGACTACAATGAGCAGTTCTTC.

The count of this clone is one. The chain links TRBV4-2 to TRBJ2-5; 11 bases map to TRBD2. Trimming cost V 4 bases and J 4 bases; bases outside gene matches: 2. Looked up from germline, CDR1 is LGHNA and CDR2 is YNFKEQ. This CDR3 contains 14 residues. DNA of the CDR3: TGTGCCAGCAGCCCTGGACTAGCGGGAGAGACCCAGTACTTC. This sequence encodes CASSPGLAGETQYF.

The J gene is TRBJ2-3, the V gene TRBV11-2; D call uncertain. V was trimmed by 1 base and J by 3 bases, leaving 11 bases between them. Per germline, CDR1 SGHAT and CDR2 FQNNGV. The CDR3 runs to 15 residues. The CDR3 loop reads CASSLVGYGTDTQYF. DNA of the CDR3: TGTGCCAGCAGCTTAGTCGGGTACGGGACAGATACGCAGTATTTT.

The chain has TRBV6-5 and TRBJ1-2, with D perhaps TRBD1 (5 bases). CDR1 and CDR2 from the germline V gene are MNHEY and SVGAGI. The CDR3 is 13 residues long. V lost 2 bases and J lost 8, with 12 bases in between. In DNA form, the CDR3 reads TGTGCCAGCAGTTACGGGGCATTGGGGGGCTACACCTTC. Translation gives CASSYGALGGYTF.

This rearrangement joins TRBV9 to TRBJ2-3; 10 positions agree with TRBD2. V gave up 0 bases and J gave up 7 bases; unmatched junction bases: 8. Germline V CDR1 and CDR2: SGDLS, YYNGEE. The CDR3 has 16 amino acids. The chain's CDR3 is CASSVDLAGDIYTQYF. CDR3 nucleotide sequence: TGTGCCAGCAGCGTAGACCTAGCGGGAGATATTTATACGCAGTATTTT.

The chain couples TRBV5-6 to TRBJ1-2; the D gene is possibly TRBD1 (6 bases). CDR3 length: 14 residues. Germline V gene sequence: CDR1 SGHDT, CDR2 YYEEEE. The germline V and J ends were trimmed by 2 bases and 7 bases, with 15 bases remaining between them. The chain's CDR3 is CASSFRGNLGGYTF. Here the CDR3 DNA reads TGTGCCAGCAGCTTCAGGGGTAACTTGGGTGGCTACACCTTC.

J is TRBJ2-7 and V is TRBV5-1; 14 bases agree with TRBD2. This CDR3 region has 15 residues. Losses at the gene ends were 0 bases for V and 7 bases for J; bases not matched to a gene: 3. Germline values: CDR1 SGHRS, CDR2 YFSETQ. CDR3 DNA: TGCGCCAGCAGCTTGGGGACTAGCGGGAGGAGGGAGCAGTACTTC. Translating it yields CASSLGTSGRREQYF. Drawing the rest from reference TRBV5-1 and TRBJ2-7, the complete variable domain is KAGVTQTPRYLIKTRGQQVTLSCSPISGHRSVSWYQQTPGQGLQFLFEYFSETQRNKGNFPGRFSGRQFSNSRSEMNVSTLELGDSALYLCASSLGTSGRREQYFGPGTRLTVT.

This chain joins TRBV7-3 and TRBJ2-5; perhaps TRBD2 as D (6 bases). Trimming removed 5 bases from V and 3 bases from J, with 16 bases in between. The germline CDR1 and CDR2 sequences are SGHTA and FQGTGA. CDR3 length equals 15 residues. This CDR3 reads CASSLGGKGEETQYF. In DNA, the CDR3 is TGTGCCAGCAGCCTAGGAGGGAAGGGTGAAGAGACCCAGTACTTC. Together with reference TRBV7-3 and TRBJ2-5, the CDR3 gives the full variable domain: GAGVSQTPSNKVTEKGKYVELRCDPISGHTALYWYRQSLGQGPEFLIYFQGTGAADDSGLPNDRFFAVRPEGSVSTLKIQRTERGDSAVYLCASSLGGKGEETQYFGPGTRLLVL.

The chain combines TRBV5-1 with TRBJ2-5; TRBD2 agrees at 10 bases. Unmatched junction bases numbered 8, after V lost 4 bases and J lost 5 bases. The length of the CDR3 is 15 residues. The V gene's germline CDR1 is SGHRS and CDR2 YFSETQ. The DNA for the CDR3 is TGCGCCAGCAGCCTGGGACTAGCGTTAGGGGAGACCCAGTACTTC. This translates into CASSLGLALGETQYF.

The V call is TRBV5-4, the J call TRBJ2-7; tentative D call: TRBD1 (6 bases). Germline lookup yields CDR1 SGHNT and CDR2 YYREEE (reference sequence). The CDR3 consists of 15 residues. The V end was cut by 0 bases, the J end by 6 bases, with 16 bases between. In DNA form, the CDR3 reads TGTGCCAGCAGCTTGGCACGGGGCTCAGGGGCCGAGCAGTACTTC. This encodes CASSLARGSGAEQYF.

The genes are TRBV5-1 and TRBJ2-1; D is perhaps TRBD2 (5 bases). Germline V gene lookup returns CDR1 SGHRS and CDR2 YFSETQ. The CDR3 has 13 amino acids. Trimming took off 4 bases at V and 15 bases at J, with 20 bases between the two ends. CDR3 amino acids: CASSSALQLAMFF. CDR3 sequence (DNA): TGCGCCAGCAGCAGCGCTCTTCAGCTAGCAATGTTCTTC.

This sequence joins TRBV6-6 and TRBJ2-3; a weak D match, TRBD2 (5 bases). Trimming took 5 bases from V and 5 from J, leaving 17 bases between them. Germline V lookup: CDR1 MNHNY, CDR2 SVGAGI (reference sequence). CDR3 size: 15 residues. The CDR3 loop is CASSTPRDLGDTQYF. The CDR3 region has the DNA TGTGCCAGCAGTACCCCTCGGGATTTAGGAGATACGCAGTATTTT.

This chain uses TRBV19 with TRBJ1-2; D is ambiguous. Trimming pared 0 bases from V and 6 bases from J, leaving 8 bases between. This CDR3 contains 13 residues. In germline, CDR1 is LNHDA, CDR2 SQIVND (reference sequence). CDR3 bases: TGTGCCAGTAGTATAGACGGTAGAGATGGCTACACCTTC. Encoded protein: CASSIDGRDGYTF.

CDR3: CASSPRELGELFF. As DNA, the CDR3 is TGTGCCAGCAGTCCGCGGGAGTTAGGGGAGCTGTTTTTT. V usage is TRBV2 and J usage is TRBJ2-2; 7 nucleotides align to TRBD2. From germline, CDR1 is SNHLY and CDR2 FYNNEI. Trimming removed 5 bases from V and 8 bases from J; junction bases left unmatched: 5. The CDR3 sequence is 13 residues long.

In this sample, this clone turned up once. The chain couples TRBV7-2 to TRBJ2-7, with D maybe TRBD1 (5 bases). The CDR3 contains 15 residues. The germline V gene has CDR1 SGHTA and CDR2 FQGNSA. Trimming stripped 5 bases from V and 3 bases from J, with 17 bases between. CDR3 nucleotides: TGTGCCAGCAGCCATGGGGCTTCTAAGAGCTACGAGCAGTACGTC. This translates into CASSHGASKSYEQYV.

V and J are TRBV28 and TRBJ1-1; TRBD1 matches 7 bases. V dropped 8 bases and J dropped 6; count of bases not matched to a gene: 9. Germline CDR1 reads MDHEN; CDR2 reads SYDVKM. This CDR3 comprises 13 residues. The CDR3 reads CASGGDRVPEAFF. CDR3 sequence (DNA): TGTGCCAGCGGGGGAGACAGGGTCCCTGAAGCTTTCTTT.